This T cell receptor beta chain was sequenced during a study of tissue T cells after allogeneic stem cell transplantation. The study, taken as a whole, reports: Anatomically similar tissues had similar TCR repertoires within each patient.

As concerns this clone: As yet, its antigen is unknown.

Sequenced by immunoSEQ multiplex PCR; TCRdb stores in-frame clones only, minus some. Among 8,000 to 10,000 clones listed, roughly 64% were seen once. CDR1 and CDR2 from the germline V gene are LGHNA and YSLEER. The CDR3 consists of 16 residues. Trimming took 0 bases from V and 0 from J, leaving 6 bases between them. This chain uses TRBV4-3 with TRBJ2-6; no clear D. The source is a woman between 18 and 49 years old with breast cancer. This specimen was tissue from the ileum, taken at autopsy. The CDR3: CASSQDTTSGANVLTF. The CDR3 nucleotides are TGCGCCAGCAGCCAAGACACAACCTCTGGGGCCAACGTCCTGACTTTC.